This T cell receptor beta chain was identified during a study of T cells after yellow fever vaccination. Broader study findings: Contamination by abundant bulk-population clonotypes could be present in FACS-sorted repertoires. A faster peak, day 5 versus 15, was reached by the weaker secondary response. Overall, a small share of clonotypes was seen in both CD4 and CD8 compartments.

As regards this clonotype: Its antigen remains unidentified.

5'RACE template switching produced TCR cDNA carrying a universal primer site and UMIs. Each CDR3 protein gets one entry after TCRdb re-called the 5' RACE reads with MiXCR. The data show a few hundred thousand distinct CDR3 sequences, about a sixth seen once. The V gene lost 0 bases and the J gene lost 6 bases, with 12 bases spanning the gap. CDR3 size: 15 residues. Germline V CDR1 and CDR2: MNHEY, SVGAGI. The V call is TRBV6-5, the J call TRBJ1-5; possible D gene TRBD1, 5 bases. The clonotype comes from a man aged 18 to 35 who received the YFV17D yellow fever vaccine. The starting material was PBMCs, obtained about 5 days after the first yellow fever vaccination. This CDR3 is CASSYSQGGGQPQHF. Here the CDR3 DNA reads TGTGCCAGCAGTTACTCTCAGGGTGGGGGTCAGCCCCAGCATTTT.